These 8 T cell receptor beta chains were sequenced from one sample in a study of T cells in Graves' hyperthyroidism and ophthalmopathy. Template material for amplifying TCR beta CDR3 regions consisted of RNA transcripts. TCR CDR3 underwent first-round RT-PCR with the HTBI primer set. One entry per CDR3 protein results from TCRdb running MiXCR on the multiplex PCR reads. This table has nearly 600,000 distinct CDR3 sequences, 12% to 15% appearing once. The sample comprised blood. Source of these receptors: a woman aged 18-35 years with Graves' ophthalmopathy.

This clonotype was seen only a few times. This sequence joins TRBV29-1 and TRBJ1-2; D unclear. The CDR3 has 13 residues. Per germline, CDR1 SQVTM and CDR2 ANQGSEA. The V end was cut by 4 bases, the J end by 8 bases, with 17 bases between. CDR3 DNA sequence: TGCAGCGTTGTCCTCGGCAGGTTGCGGGGCTACACCTTC. Its protein is CSVVLGRLRGYTF.

The sample holds many counts of this clonotype. This rearrangement joins TRBV7-2 to TRBJ2-7; D unresolved. Germline lookup yields CDR1 SGHTA and CDR2 FQGNSA. The V end lost 5 bases, the J end lost 0 bases, and 17 bases lay between the germline ends. This CDR3 comprises 16 residues. CDR3 residues: CASSRLIRVISYEQYF. The CDR3 DNA sequence: TGTGCCAGCAGCCGTTTAATCCGGGTTATCTCCTACGAGCAGTACTTC.

The rearrangement links TRBV20-1 to TRBJ1-4; TRBD1 matches 9 bases. The germline V gene encodes CDR1 DFQATT and CDR2 SNEGSKA (reference sequence). The CDR3 extends over 13 amino acids. The V gene end was trimmed by 5 bases and the J gene end by 8 bases; junction bases not matched to a gene: 6. CDR3 DNA: TGCAGTGCTGGGGAAACAGGGGGCGAAAAACTGTTTTTT. This sequence encodes CSAGETGGEKLFF.

This clonotype was counted at least ten times. V and J are TRBV18 and TRBJ1-1; D is ambiguous. The CDR3 sequence is 16 residues long. The V end lost 3 bases, the J end lost 1 base, and 15 bases lay between the germline ends. Germline V gene data show CDR1 as KGHSH and CDR2 as LQKENI. The CDR3: CASSPLPSSKNTEAFF. The CDR3 DNA follows: TGTGCCAGCTCACCTCTACCGAGTTCCAAGAACACTGAAGCTTTCTTT. The full variable domain, with the rest looked up from reference TRBV18 and TRBJ1-1, is NAGVMQNPRHLVRRRGQEARLRCSPMKGHSHVYWYRQLPEEGLKFMVYLQKENIIDESGMPKERFSAEFPKEGPSILRIQQVVRGDSAAYFCASSPLPSSKNTEAFFGQGTRLTVV.

This clonotype was counted many times. The genes are TRBV20-1 and TRBJ2-7; TRBD2 matches at 11 bases. CDR3 size: 15 residues. The V gene end was trimmed by 1 base and the J gene end by 4 bases; junction bases not matched to a gene: 6. Per the germline V gene, CDR1 is DFQATT and CDR2 is SNEGSKA (reference sequence). The CDR3 nucleotides are TGCAGTGCTAGAGCTCCGGGACTAGCGGTTTACGAGCAGTACTTC. Its protein product is CSARAPGLAVYEQYF.

This clonotype came up many times. The rearrangement joins TRBV20-1 to TRBJ1-4; no definite D call. CDR1 and CDR2 (germline): DFQATT, SNEGSKA (reference sequence). With 3 bases removed from V and 7 bases from J, the gap between germline ends came to 15 bases. The CDR3 has 14 amino acids. DNA for the CDR3: TGCAGTGCTAGCCCCTCGGGAAGGAGTGAAAAACTGTTTTTT. It encodes CSASPSGRSEKLFF.

This clonotype was counted at least ten times. V and J are TRBV28 and TRBJ2-3; TRBD2 matches at 7 bases. V was clipped by 3 bases and J by 3 bases; unmatched bases: 9. Germline V lookup: CDR1 MDHEN, CDR2 SYDVKM. The length of the CDR3 is 16 residues. This CDR3 is CASSFSRGSGTDTQYF. The CDR3 DNA is TGTGCCAGCAGTTTCTCTCGCGGGAGCGGAACAGATACGCAGTATTTT. The complete variable domain, with remaining parts taken from reference TRBV28 and TRBJ2-3, reads DVKVTQSSRYLVKRTGEKVFLECVQDMDHENMFWYRQDPGLGLRLIYFSYDVKMKEKGDIPEGYSVSREKKERFSLILESASTNQTSMYLCASSFSRGSGTDTQYFGPGTRLTVL.

This clonotype was recorded many times. The rearrangement links TRBV10-3 to TRBJ1-5; the match to TRBD1 covers 7 bases. The germline CDR1 and CDR2 sequences are ENHRY and SYGVKD. V was clipped by 6 bases and J by 5 bases; unmatched bases: 10. The CDR3 consists of 15 residues. The CDR3 sequence: CAIRAGTATYQPQHF. CDR3 coding DNA: TGTGCCATCAGGGCCGGGACAGCGACCTATCAGCCCCAGCATTTT.